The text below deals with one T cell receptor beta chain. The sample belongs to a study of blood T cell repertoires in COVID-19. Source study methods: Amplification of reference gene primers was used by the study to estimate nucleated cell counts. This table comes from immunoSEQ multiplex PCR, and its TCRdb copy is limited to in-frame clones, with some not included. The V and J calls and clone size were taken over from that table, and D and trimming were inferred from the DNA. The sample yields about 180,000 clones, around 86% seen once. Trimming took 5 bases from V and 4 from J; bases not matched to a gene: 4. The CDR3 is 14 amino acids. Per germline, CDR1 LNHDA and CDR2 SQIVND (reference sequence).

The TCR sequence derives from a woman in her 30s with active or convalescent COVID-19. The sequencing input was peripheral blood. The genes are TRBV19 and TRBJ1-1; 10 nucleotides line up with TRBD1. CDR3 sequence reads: CASSVTGGLTEAFF. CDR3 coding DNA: TGTGCCAGTAGTGTGACAGGGGGCCTCACTGAAGCTTTCTTT.